This TCR beta chain derives from a study of Ad26.COV2.S vaccination and SARS-CoV-2 variants. TCRdb's copy holds only in-frame clones and misses some; the assay was immunoSEQ multiplex PCR. Found here are 440,000 or so clones, 90% of them singletons; the top ten hold approximately 4.3%. The CDR3 contains 15 residues. Germline CDR1 and CDR2: SGHDT and YYEEEE. The V gene lost 0 bases and the J gene lost 8 bases, with 14 bases spanning the gap. Treatment specified: roughly 20 received Ad26.COV2.S at low or high dose, single or two shots; five or six received placebo; per-sample allocation not given. Day 63 after the first vaccine or placebo injection was the time point for sampling.

The sample was peripheral blood, taken in a trial of Ad26.COV2.S vaccine versus placebo. The sequence came from a person between 18 and 59 years old who received the Ad26.COV2.S COVID-19 vaccine or a placebo. The chain recombines TRBV5-6 with TRBJ1-4; possible D gene TRBD1, 5 bases. The chain's CDR3 is CASSLARDSGEKLFF. CDR3 DNA sequence: TGTGCCAGCAGCTTGGCCCGAGACAGCGGGGAAAAACTGTTTTTT.